This record looks at one T cell receptor (beta chain) sequence and its context. The antigen is not known. This record comes from a study of a mutant IDH1 vaccine in newly diagnosed glioma. At the level of the study: Receipt of radiotherapy, temozolomide, or both preceded the study, and most received both. Visit V12 happened at week 35; visit V13 happened at week 47.

This CDR3 spans 15 amino acids. The V segment lost 4 bases and the J segment 2 bases; nucleotides outside the gene matches: 7. Germline CDR1 reads LGHNA; CDR2 reads YNFKEQ. This table comes from immunoSEQ multiplex PCR, and its TCRdb copy is limited to in-frame clones, with some not included. The sample has 60,000 to 65,000 clones, roughly 80% seen once. Time point specified: week 35, safety follow-up. Every vaccine dose comprised 300 ug of mutant IDH1 20-mer peptide plus topical imiquimod. The chain recombines TRBV4-2 with TRBJ2-7; 8 bases are a match to TRBD2. This receptor was identified in a man between 40 and 49 years old with glioma. The sample was PBMCs, taken from a glioma patient whose treatment included an IDH1 peptide vaccine. In DNA form, the CDR3 reads TGTGCCAGCAGCCCGATAGGGACTAGTCCCTACGAGCAGTACTTC. As protein: CASSPIGTSPYEQYF.